The entry below gives a single T cell receptor (beta chain) sequence along with its context. Its specificity is not known. Sequencing targeted TCR beta in blood CD8+ and CD4+ T cells. Through negative isolation, CD4+ and CD8+ T cells were obtained, while TEMRA cells were enriched using FACS. An amount of RNA that ranged from 0.5 to 1 ug was reverse transcribed with random hexamers. Multiplex immunoSEQ PCR targeted 54 Vbeta and 13 Jbeta TCR beta segments. In TCRdb, the immunoSEQ multiplex PCR reads were re-called with MiXCR into one record per CDR3 protein. The sample yields over 350,000 distinct CDR3 sequences, 85% seen once. The data belong to a study of CD8 T cells in Susac syndrome. Whole-study findings and limits: In its TCR sequencing and HLA analysis, the study acknowledged that the number of individuals was relatively small.

Germline loops: CDR1 MNHNS, CDR2 SASEGT. The V end lost 5 bases, the J end lost 0 bases, and 12 bases lay between the germline ends. CDR3 length: 15 residues. V usage is TRBV6-1 and J usage is TRBJ2-3, with D possibly being TRBD1 (6 bases). The receptor was derived from a human donor with multiple sclerosis. Material: CD8+ T cells from PBMCs. CDR3 in DNA: TGTGCCAGCAGTCCCTCAGGGGAGAGCACAGATACGCAGTATTTT. Its translation: CASSPSGESTDTQYF.